The 32 T cell receptor beta chains below were found in one sample sequenced in a study of Ad26.COV2.S vaccination and SARS-CoV-2 variants. Treatment specified: 15 to 20 received Ad26.COV2.S at low or high dose, single or two shots; 5 received placebo; per-sample allocation not given. Specimens were obtained on day 63 following the first vaccine or placebo injection. Sequencing was performed with immunoSEQ multiplex PCR; in TCRdb, only in-frame clones are kept and a portion is missing. Among 350,000 to 450,000 clones, approximately 84% were seen once, and the ten largest hold 3% to 4%. The specimen was peripheral blood, collected in a trial of Ad26.COV2.S vaccine versus placebo. The source is a person between 18 and 60 years old who received the Ad26.COV2.S COVID-19 vaccine or a placebo.

The chain recombines TRBV5-1 with TRBJ2-2; D not certain. The CDR3 sequence is 16 residues long. V shed 0 bases and J shed 6 bases, with 15 bases lying between them. CDR1 is SGHRS, CDR2 YFSETQ, per germline. This chain's CDR3 is CASSLGLKLGAGELFF. CDR3 bases: TGCGCCAGCAGCTTGGGGCTGAAGCTTGGGGCCGGGGAGCTGTTTTTT.

The rearrangement uses TRBV10-3 and TRBJ2-7; D not resolved. The CDR3 is 14 residues long. From germline, CDR1 is ENHRY and CDR2 SYGVKD. Between the trimmed V and J ends, which lost 3 bases and 4 bases, there was a span of 13 bases. The DNA for the CDR3 is TGTGCCATCAGTGATTTTGGGGTGGGTTACGAGCAGTACTTC. Amino acid sequence: CAISDFGVGYEQYF.

This clone was seen many times. This sequence joins TRBV19 and TRBJ2-7; possible D gene TRBD2, 6 bases. Germline V CDR1 and CDR2: LNHDA, SQIVND (reference sequence). CDR3 length: 13 amino acids. Trimming pared 6 bases from V and 3 bases from J, leaving 12 bases between. The CDR3: CASRPGGRYEQYF. For the CDR3, the DNA is TGTGCCAGTAGGCCCGGGGGACGCTACGAGCAGTACTTC.

This chain connects TRBV19 to TRBJ1-6; 8 bases match TRBD1. V shed 1 base and J 11 bases; nucleotides not matched to a gene: 13. The CDR3 has 17 amino acids. Germline V gene sequence: CDR1 LNHDA, CDR2 SQIVND (reference sequence). The CDR3 sequence: CASSIGRQGAPWAPLHF. As DNA, the CDR3 is TGTGCCAGTAGTATAGGGCGCCAGGGGGCCCCTTGGGCACCCCTCCACTTT.

The chain has TRBV6-5 and TRBJ2-3; 12 bases match TRBD2. The CDR3 covers 15 residues. V trimming: 8 bases; J trimming: 6 bases; junction bases outside the gene matches: 9. Germline assignment: CDR1 MNHEY and CDR2 SVGAGI. CDR3 sequence reads: CASSGTSGFPDTQYF. The CDR3 nucleotides read TGTGCCAGCTCCGGGACTAGCGGGTTTCCGGATACGCAGTATTTT.

The chain is built from TRBV20-1 and TRBJ2-1; 7 nucleotides match TRBD2. CDR1 and CDR2 from the germline V gene are DFQATT and SNEGSKA (reference sequence). The CDR3 runs to 14 residues. J was trimmed by 10 bases and V by 3 bases; bases with no gene match: 12. CDR3 sequence (DNA): TGCAGTGCTAGTTCTAGCGGACGAGATGGCGAGCAGTTCTTC. This codes for CSASSSGRDGEQFF.

This chain links TRBV7-2 with TRBJ2-1; 7 nucleotides agree with TRBD1. Germline CDR1 reads SGHTA; CDR2 reads FQGNSA. The V gene end was trimmed by 5 bases and the J gene end by 0 bases; junction bases not matched to a gene: 4. CDR3 length: 15 residues. In nucleotides, the CDR3 is TGTGCCAGCAGCGGACAGGTCAGCTCCTACAATGAGCAGTTCTTC. This sequence encodes CASSGQVSSYNEQFF.

J is TRBJ2-1 and V is TRBV3-1 (or the pseudogene TRBV3-2); tentative D call: TRBD2 (5 bases). There are 14 residues in the CDR3. V was shortened by 2 bases and J by 4 bases, with 9 bases between the two germline ends. Germline V gene lookup returns CDR1 LGHDT and CDR2 YNNKEL (reference sequence). CDR3 in DNA: TGTGCCAGCAGCCAAAACGGCGGGTACAATGAGCAGTTCTTC. Translation gives CASSQNGGYNEQFF.

The rearrangement uses TRBV9 and TRBJ1-2; 7 bases fit TRBD1. The CDR3 spans 16 residues. Trimming took 4 bases from V and 6 from J; bases not matched to a gene: 15. Germline V gene lookup returns CDR1 SGDLS and CDR2 YYNGEE. CDR3: CASSPGGNDRSNGYTF. In DNA, the CDR3 is TGTGCCAGCAGCCCAGGGGGAAATGACAGATCCAATGGCTACACCTTC.

The chain joins TRBV10-3 to TRBJ1-1, with 10 bases identical to TRBD1. CDR3 length: 17 residues. Germline V gives CDR1 ENHRY, CDR2 SYGVKD. V was clipped by 3 bases and J by 4 bases; unmatched bases: 11. CDR3 coding DNA: TGTGCCATCAGTGATCTGGGACAGGGGTTTCTTGGCACTGAAGCTTTCTTT. It specifies CAISDLGQGFLGTEAFF.

The chain uses TRBV10-3 and TRBJ2-5; 11 bases fit TRBD2. V trimming: 6 bases; J trimming: 1 base; junction bases outside the gene matches: 16. Per the germline V gene, CDR1 is ENHRY and CDR2 is SYGVKD. The CDR3 has 19 residues. CDR3 DNA sequence: TGTGCCATCAGCAACCCCGGGGTAGCGGGGGGGCCCCCCCAAGAGACCCAGTACTTC. Translating gives CAISNPGVAGGPPQETQYF.

The rearrangement links TRBV9 to TRBJ1-3; no reliable D call. Germline CDR1 and CDR2: SGDLS and YYNGEE. Deletions cut 1 base from V and 2 bases from J, with 10 bases between. The CDR3 consists of 15 residues. In nucleotides, the CDR3 is TGTGCCAGCAGCGTAACTCTTCCACCTGGAAACACCATATATTTT. It specifies CASSVTLPPGNTIYF.

The chain uses TRBV11-2 and TRBJ1-5; 10 bases fit TRBD1. V gave up 5 bases and J gave up 9 bases; unmatched junction bases: 7. The CDR3 has 14 residues. The V gene's germline CDR1 is SGHAT and CDR2 FQNNGV. Here the CDR3 reads CASSQGTGDLPQHF. CDR3 coding DNA: TGTGCCAGCAGCCAAGGGACAGGGGATCTGCCCCAGCATTTT.

About this clone itself: The junction and the germline gene differ at one end; a read error may be behind it. The gene calls are TRBV5-1 and TRBJ1-1, with 7 positions matching TRBD1. Germline loops: CDR1 SGHRS, CDR2 YFSETQ. The CDR3 is made up of 15 amino acids. The CDR3 loop is CANSLSGGQNTEAFF. The CDR3, as DNA: TGCGCCAACAGCTTGTCAGGGGGACAGAACACTGAAGCTTTCTTT.

The gene calls are TRBV12-3 or TRBV12-4 and TRBJ2-5, with TRBD1 matching over 9 bases. V trimming: 6 bases; J trimming: 4 bases; junction bases outside the gene matches: 3. The CDR3 is 13 amino acids. The DNA for the CDR3 is TGTGCCAGCAGCTTACAGGGGGCAGAGACCCAGTACTTC. It translates to CASSLQGAETQYF.

V and J are TRBV7-9 and TRBJ1-4; D gene ambiguous. The CDR3 has 12 residues. Germline lookup yields CDR1 SEHNR and CDR2 FQNEAQ (reference sequence). Trimming stripped 1 base from V and 8 bases from J, with 5 bases between. CDR3 residues: CASSLDGEKLFF. In DNA, the CDR3 is TGTGCCAGCAGCTTAGACGGGGAAAAACTGTTTTTT.

The chain couples TRBV4-2 to TRBJ1-6; tentative D call: TRBD1 (5 bases). Germline loops: CDR1 LGHNA, CDR2 YNFKEQ. V was clipped by 0 bases and J by 3 bases, with 12 bases between them. There are 17 residues in the CDR3. The CDR3 is CASSQEPGTNYNSPLHF. The CDR3 bases are TGTGCCAGCAGCCAAGAACCAGGGACGAACTATAATTCACCCCTCCACTTT.

The genes are TRBV5-4 and TRBJ2-2; D gene unclear. The germline V gene has CDR1 SGHNT and CDR2 YYREEE (reference sequence). V was clipped by 5 bases and J by 9 bases, with 11 bases between them. This CDR3 spans 12 amino acids. CDR3 DNA: TGTGCCAGCAGAAGGCCCGAGAGGGAGCTGTTTTTT. Translated: CASRRPERELFF.

J is TRBJ2-3 and V is TRBV18; 7 bases are a match to TRBD1. Germline V gene lookup returns CDR1 KGHSH and CDR2 LQKENI. The V segment lost 2 bases and the J segment 5 bases; nucleotides outside the gene matches: 1. This CDR3 has 13 amino acids. The CDR3 DNA sequence: TGTGCCAGCTCACCATCAGGGGGAGATACGCAGTATTTT. It encodes CASSPSGGDTQYF.

This clone has more than one count but fewer than ten. This rearrangement joins TRBV4-3 to TRBJ2-7; D is perhaps TRBD1 (6 bases). The length of the CDR3 is 14 residues. V was pared by 5 bases and J by 4 bases, with 15 bases between. Germline values: CDR1 LGHNA, CDR2 YSLEER. The CDR3 region is CASSGGRGVYEQYF. The CDR3 DNA sequence: TGCGCCAGCAGCGGGGGCAGGGGAGTATACGAGCAGTACTTC.

V gene TRBV10-3 combines with J gene TRBJ1-1; no clear D. The CDR3 is 16 residues long. CDR1 and CDR2 from the germline V gene are ENHRY and SYGVKD. V lost 0 bases, J lost 5 bases, and 16 bases lay in between. CDR3 in DNA: TGTGCCATCAGTGAGTCAGGATCGGTGTTAGAGACTGAAGCTTTCTTT. It specifies CAISESGSVLETEAFF.

The chain links TRBV9 to TRBJ2-3; TRBD2 is a possible D gene (7 bases). CDR1 is SGDLS, CDR2 YYNGEE, per germline. Deletions cut 0 bases from V and 5 bases from J, with 22 bases between. The CDR3 extends over 18 amino acids. CDR3 protein: CASSVGPSAGAGQDTQYF. The CDR3 coding sequence is TGTGCCAGCAGCGTAGGCCCCTCGGCGGGAGCGGGACAAGATACGCAGTATTTT.

This chain uses TRBV10-3 with TRBJ1-1; 11 bases are a match to TRBD1. This CDR3 comprises 12 residues. Looked up from germline, CDR1 is ENHRY and CDR2 is SYGVKD. The J segment lost 5 bases and the V segment lost 11 bases, leaving 4 bases of the junction unmatched. The CDR3 is CASGQGETEAFF. The CDR3 DNA reads as TGTGCCTCGGGACAGGGGGAGACTGAAGCTTTCTTT.

The chain employs TRBV5-1 and TRBJ2-7; TRBD2 agrees at 7 bases. V shed 0 bases, J shed 0 bases, and the junction held 3 bases outside the gene matches. Germline-derived CDR1 and CDR2 are SGHRS and YFSETQ. This CDR3 has 15 residues. CDR3 coding DNA: TGCGCCAGCAGCTTGGAGAGCGGGGACTCCTACGAGCAGTACTTC. Its translation: CASSLESGDSYEQYF.

The V and J genes are TRBV6-5 and TRBJ2-2; 8 bases are a match to TRBD2. Germline trimming cut 7 bases from V and 6 bases from J; bases unmatched to any gene: 7. This CDR3 is built from 14 residues. From germline, CDR1 is MNHEY and CDR2 SVGAGI. The CDR3 DNA is TGTGCCAGCACTGCGGGGGGTTTAGCCGGGGAGCTGTTTTTT. Translated: CASTAGGLAGELFF.

V is TRBV13 and J is TRBJ1-1; D might be TRBD1 (5 bases). V lost 3 bases and J lost 3, with 14 bases in between. From germline, CDR1 is PRHDT and CDR2 FYEKMQ (reference sequence). CDR3 size: 15 residues. The CDR3 DNA reads TGTGCCAGCAGCTTCCTAGGGGCGGGACACACTGAAGCTTTCTTT. Translating it yields CASSFLGAGHTEAFF.

Written as DNA, the CDR3 is TGTGCCAGCAGCGACGACTCTTGGACCGGGGAGCTGTTTTTT. This translates into CASSDDSWTGELFF. The chain uses TRBV11-2 and TRBJ2-2; the D is unclear. Germline-derived CDR1 and CDR2 are SGHAT and FQNNGV. Trimming took 5 bases from V and 5 from J, leaving 12 bases between them. The CDR3 has 14 residues.

This clone is a singleton in its sample. A read error may account for a junction end that differs from germline. This chain connects TRBV20-1 to TRBJ1-4; D ambiguous. The germline gives CDR1 DFQATT, CDR2 SNEGSKA (reference sequence). CDR3 length: 10 amino acids. CDR3 residues: CSASGEQLFF. The CDR3 region has the DNA TGCAGTGCCTCCGGTGAACAACTGTTTTTT.

V gene TRBV29-1 combines with J gene TRBJ2-1, with D perhaps TRBD1 (5 bases). Germline V gene lookup returns CDR1 SQVTM and CDR2 ANQGSEA. The CDR3 loop spans 15 amino acids. Trimming removed 5 bases at V and 0 bases at J, with 14 bases between. For the CDR3, the DNA is TGCAGCGTTACCCCGACAGTGAGCTCCTACAATGAGCAGTTCTTC. Its protein product is CSVTPTVSSYNEQFF.

The chain links TRBV12-5 to TRBJ2-1; 9 nucleotides match TRBD1. Germline loops: CDR1 LGHNT, CDR2 FRNRAP. After removal of 4 bases from V and 1 base from J, the junction contained 2 bases not matched to a gene. The CDR3 extends over 15 amino acids. CDR3 in amino acids: CASGSGQGSYNEQFF. The CDR3 nucleotides read TGTGCTAGTGGTTCTGGACAGGGGTCCTACAATGAGCAGTTCTTC. Combining the CDR3 with reference TRBV12-5 and TRBJ2-1 gives the whole variable domain DARVTQTPRHKVTEMGQEVTMRCQPILGHNTVFWYRQTMMQGLELLAYFRNRAPLDDSGMPKDRFSAEMPDATLATLKIQPSEPRDSAVYFCASGSGQGSYNEQFFGPGTRLTVL.

The chain couples TRBV6-5 to TRBJ2-5, with 7 bases fitting TRBD1. V shed 6 bases, J shed 5 bases, and the junction held 12 bases outside the gene matches. CDR3 length equals 15 residues. The germline CDR1 and CDR2 sequences are MNHEY and SVGAGI. The CDR3 DNA follows: TGTGCCAGCAGGCCCAGGGGGACCGGATCTGAGACCCAGTACTTC. Amino acids: CASRPRGTGSETQYF.

The gene calls are TRBV5-1 and TRBJ2-7, with a weak D call TRBD1 (6 bases). The V end was cut by 2 bases, the J end by 0 bases, with 9 bases between. Per germline, CDR1 SGHRS and CDR2 YFSETQ. This CDR3 spans 14 amino acids. CDR3 sequence: CASSFGTFSYEQYF. The CDR3 coding sequence is TGCGCCAGCAGCTTTGGGACATTCTCCTACGAGCAGTACTTC.